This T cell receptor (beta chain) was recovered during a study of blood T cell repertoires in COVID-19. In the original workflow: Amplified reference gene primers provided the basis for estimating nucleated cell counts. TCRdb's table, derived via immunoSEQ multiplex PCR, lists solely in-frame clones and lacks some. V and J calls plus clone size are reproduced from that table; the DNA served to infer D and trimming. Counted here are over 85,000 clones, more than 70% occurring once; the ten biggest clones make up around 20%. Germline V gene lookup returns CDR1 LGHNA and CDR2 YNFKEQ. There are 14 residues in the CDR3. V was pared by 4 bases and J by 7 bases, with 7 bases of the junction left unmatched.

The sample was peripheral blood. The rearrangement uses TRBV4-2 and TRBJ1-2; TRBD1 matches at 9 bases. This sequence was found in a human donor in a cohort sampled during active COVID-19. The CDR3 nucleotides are TGTGCCAGCAGCCGGGCACAGGGGGCTGGTGGCTACACCTTC. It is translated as CASSRAQGAGGYTF.